This T cell receptor (beta chain) came from a study of blood T cell repertoires in COVID-19. On the study more broadly: The United States, Italy and Spain were the sources of the acute and convalescent COVID-19 samples. Sources were T cells, B-cell-depleted T cells, or PBMCs; the material itself was cDNA or gDNA.

Germline lookup yields CDR1 SGHDT and CDR2 YYEEEE. This CDR3 spans 16 amino acids. The ends lost 1 base at V and 2 bases at J; junction bases unmatched: 6. The protocol was immunoSEQ multiplex PCR, while the TCRdb copy is restricted to in-frame clones and leaves out a portion. This sample has 150,000 to 200,000 clones, with about nine tenths found just once. The clonotype was recovered from a man aged 18 to 30 with acute or convalescent COVID-19. Sequencing input: peripheral blood. The rearrangement uses TRBV5-6 and TRBJ1-3; 7 bases agree with TRBD1. The CDR3 loop is CASSLNRGTAGNTIYF. The CDR3 DNA follows: TGTGCCAGCAGCTTGAATCGGGGGACAGCTGGAAACACCATATATTTT.